What follows are 14 T cell receptor beta chains derived from one specimen sequenced in a study of HIV-infected patients and healthy controls. cDNA was made from about 480 ng RNA using alpha and beta constant primers. Separate chain-specific third strand synthesis with multiplexing indices produced the alpha and beta libraries. TCRdb itself ran the 5' RACE reads through MiXCR, one entry per CDR3 protein. The sample holds 17,000 or so distinct CDR3 sequences, approximately 5.8% seen once. All unsorted peripheral T cells were captured because whole blood was used without fractionation. Sequenced input: blood. These receptors were obtained from an adult in good health.

This clonotype was recorded at least ten times. The chain is built from TRBV5-5 and TRBJ1-2; 7 bases agree with TRBD1. The CDR3 length is 15 residues. CDR1 is SGHKS, CDR2 YYEKEE, per germline (reference sequence). V shed 4 bases and J 6 bases; nucleotides not matched to a gene: 12. This chain's CDR3 is CASSLGLTGRDGYTF. Written as DNA, the CDR3 is TGTGCCAGCAGCCTAGGATTGACAGGGCGCGATGGCTACACCTTC.

This clonotype was observed at least ten times. The chain combines TRBV9 with TRBJ1-2; possible D gene TRBD1, 6 bases. V lost 0 bases to trimming and J lost 4 bases, with 10 bases between them. There are 14 residues in the CDR3. The germline CDR1 and CDR2 sequences are SGDLS and YYNGEE. This CDR3 is CASSVGGGTYGYTF. The DNA for the CDR3 is TGTGCCAGCAGCGTAGGAGGGGGTACCTATGGCTACACCTTC.

This clonotype has at least ten counts. This sequence joins TRBV5-4 and TRBJ2-1; 7 bases agree with TRBD2. Losses at the gene ends were 3 bases for V and 8 bases for J; bases not matched to a gene: 8. The germline gives CDR1 SGHNT, CDR2 YYREEE (reference sequence). This CDR3 is 14 amino acids long. CDR3 loop: CASSYGLVGDEQFF. The CDR3 DNA reads as TGTGCCAGCAGCTACGGACTAGTAGGCGATGAGCAGTTCTTC.

The table lists this clonotype with many counts. The V and J genes are TRBV5-1 and TRBJ1-3, with D possibly matching TRBD1 (6 bases). Between the trimmed V and J ends, which lost 4 bases and 1 base, there was a span of 18 bases. Per germline, CDR1 SGHRS and CDR2 YFSETQ. The CDR3 runs 17 residues. The CDR3 DNA reads TGCGCCAGCAGCAATACCTACAGGGCTTCGTCTGGAAACACCATATATTTT. Translated, it gives CASSNTYRASSGNTIYF.

The chain combines TRBV6-6 with TRBJ1-2, with no clear D. The CDR3 sequence is 15 residues long. The germline gives CDR1 MNHNY, CDR2 SVGAGI (reference sequence). V lost 6 bases and J 1 base, leaving 15 bases between the germline ends. The CDR3 nucleotides read TGTGCCAGCAGCCTTCCGAAGACAAGTAACTATGGCTACACCTTC. Translated, it gives CASSLPKTSNYGYTF.

This clonotype was counted at least ten times. The chain is built from TRBV6-6 and TRBJ1-5, with D maybe TRBD1 (6 bases). Germline V lookup: CDR1 MNHNY, CDR2 SVGAGI (reference sequence). Trimming pared 8 bases from V and 7 bases from J, leaving 15 bases between. The CDR3 loop spans 13 amino acids. The CDR3, as DNA: TGTGCCAGCCACAGGGAGAGTGGGCAGCCCCAGCATTTT. This translates into CASHRESGQPQHF.

This clonotype is medium-sized within its sample. The rearrangement joins TRBV20-1 to TRBJ2-1; TRBD2 aligns across 8 bases. The ends lost 6 bases at V and 9 bases at J; junction bases unmatched: 10. Germline V gives CDR1 DFQATT, CDR2 SNEGSKA (reference sequence). The CDR3 loop spans 13 amino acids. The CDR3 coding sequence is TGCAGTGCCGCCTTTGGCGGGGGGACTGAGCAGTTCTTC. Its translation is CSAAFGGGTEQFF.

In its sample, this clonotype ranks as medium-sized. V gene TRBV2 combines with J gene TRBJ1-5; 7 bases line up with TRBD1. CDR1 and CDR2 from the germline V gene are SNHLY and FYNNEI. CDR3 length equals 15 residues. V gave up 5 bases and J gave up 5 bases; unmatched junction bases: 9. CDR3 nucleotide sequence: TGTGCCAGCAGTCTAAGACAGGGTGTTGATCAGCCCCAGCATTTT. Protein sequence: CASSLRQGVDQPQHF.

This clonotype showed up many times. The chain employs TRBV24-1 and TRBJ2-1; 10 bases fit TRBD2. The CDR3 contains 15 residues. The germline CDR1 and CDR2 sequences are KGHDR and SFDVKD. The J segment lost 8 bases and the V segment lost 4 bases, leaving 7 bases of the junction unmatched. The CDR3 loop reads CATSDGSGGKDEQFF. DNA of the CDR3: TGTGCCACCAGTGACGGTAGCGGGGGGAAGGATGAGCAGTTCTTC.

This chain connects TRBV5-1 to TRBJ1-2; TRBD1 matches at 11 bases. The CDR3 length is 14 residues. Germline trimming cut 4 bases from V and 4 bases from J; bases unmatched to any gene: 3. The germline V gene encodes CDR1 SGHRS and CDR2 YFSETQ. CDR3 coding DNA: TGCGCCAGCAGCACGGACAGGGGGCTCTATGGCTACACCTTC. Its translation: CASSTDRGLYGYTF.

This clonotype was counted at least ten times. The rearrangement links TRBV10-3 to TRBJ2-1; TRBD2 might be the D (5 bases). Germline V lookup: CDR1 ENHRY, CDR2 SYGVKD. The CDR3 runs 14 residues. Between the trimmed V and J ends, which lost 8 bases and 3 bases, there was a span of 14 bases. CDR3 in amino acids: CAIVFSEIYNEQFF. The CDR3 nucleotides are TGTGCCATCGTCTTTAGCGAGATCTACAATGAGCAGTTCTTC.

This clonotype is medium-sized (0.01 to 0.1%) in the sample. V gene TRBV5-1 combines with J gene TRBJ1-2; D is uncertain. This CDR3 has 16 residues. CDR1 and CDR2 from the germline V gene are SGHRS and YFSETQ. Trimming stripped 2 bases from V and 2 bases from J, with 16 bases between. CDR3 DNA: TGCGCCAGCAGCTTCTCCCCGGGAAGGGAGAACTATGGCTACACCTTC. Encoded protein: CASSFSPGRENYGYTF.

Ten or more counts support this clonotype. The gene calls are TRBV28 and TRBJ1-1, with TRBD1 matching 9 bases. V was clipped by 4 bases and J by 1 base; unmatched bases: 10. CDR1 and CDR2 (germline): MDHEN, SYDVKM. This CDR3 comprises 17 residues. The CDR3 DNA is TGTGCCAGCAGTTATTCTAAATGGGGACAGGGGAACACTGAAGCTTTCTTT. This codes for CASSYSKWGQGNTEAFF.

CDR3 DNA sequence: TGTGCCAGCAGCCAAGCGACAGTTGAGAACACCGGGGAGCTGTTTTTT. Protein sequence: CASSQATVENTGELFF. The J gene is TRBJ2-2, the V gene TRBV4-2; maybe TRBD1 (5 bases). Germline values: CDR1 LGHNA, CDR2 YNFKEQ. The CDR3 extends over 16 amino acids. Trimming took off 1 base at V and 1 base at J, with 10 bases between the two ends.